This TCR beta chain is from a study of chemoradiotherapy in HPV16-positive cancers. Clones were read by immunoSEQ multiplex PCR, and TCRdb kept only the in-frame ones, dropping some. The sample includes tens of thousands of clones, around nine tenths of them seen just once. The CDR3 sequence is 14 residues long. In germline, CDR1 is SGHDT, CDR2 YYEEEE. V gave up 1 base and J gave up 7 bases, with 11 bases separating them. Repeated repertoire sampling spanned the course of chemoradiotherapy. Notes on the study in general: Candidate HPV-specific clones and E7-related TCR motifs grew in tumor during treatment. In HPV16-positive patients, HPV-responsive T-cell expansion tracked better recurrence-free survival.

As to this clone: Its target is unknown.

This TCR derives from a human donor with HPV-associated anogenital cancer. This rearrangement joins TRBV5-6 to TRBJ1-4, with D possibly TRBD1 on 5 matching bases. Specimen: blood, collected from a patient who underwent chemoradiotherapy. CDR3 DNA sequence: TGTGCCAGCAGCTTGAAGGGGCACAGTGAAAAACTGTTTTTT. This encodes CASSLKGHSEKLFF.